This T cell receptor beta chain was documented in a study of Tregs in tolerant kidney transplant recipients. Clones were read by immunoSEQ multiplex PCR, and TCRdb kept only the in-frame ones, dropping some. The sample contains 240,000 or so clones, more than 65% of which appear only once. The CDR3 runs to 15 residues. The V and J ends lost 0 bases and 6 bases respectively, with 12 bases between them. Germline-derived CDR1 and CDR2 are MNHEY and SVGAGI. The sample comprised CD4+ T cells from blood. V gene TRBV6-5 combines with J gene TRBJ1-5, with a weak D call TRBD1 (5 bases). The clonotype was recovered from a human donor in good health. This CDR3 reads CASSYSGGEGQPQHF. The DNA of the CDR3 is TGTGCCAGCAGTTACTCGGGGGGAGAGGGTCAGCCCCAGCATTTT.